This TCR beta chain was found in a study of cytomegalovirus exposure and HLA in healthy donors. Notes on the study in general: Several of the most significant clusters appeared, in a later analysis, to be linked to common viral pathogens.

In the case of this clone: The antigen remains unidentified.

Researchers ran the PCR with 60 Vbeta and 13 Jbeta primers. TCRdb keeps only in-frame clones here, not all; method: immunoSEQ multiplex PCR. This sample yields approximately 130,000 clones, of which about 80% are seen a single time; around 1.4% belongs to the top ten. The CDR3 sequence is 16 residues long. CDR1 and CDR2 from the germline V gene are MGHRA and YSYEKL. Trimming shortened V by 1 base and J by 5 bases, and 15 bases separated the two germline ends. The rearrangement uses TRBV4-1 and TRBJ1-5; D is uncertain. Source material: PBMCs. This TCR came from a woman between 18 and 29 years old in good health and CMV-seronegative. CDR3 residues: CASSQGRAGIDQPQHF. The CDR3 nucleotides read TGCGCCAGCAGCCAAGGAAGGGCGGGTATCGATCAGCCCCAGCATTTT.